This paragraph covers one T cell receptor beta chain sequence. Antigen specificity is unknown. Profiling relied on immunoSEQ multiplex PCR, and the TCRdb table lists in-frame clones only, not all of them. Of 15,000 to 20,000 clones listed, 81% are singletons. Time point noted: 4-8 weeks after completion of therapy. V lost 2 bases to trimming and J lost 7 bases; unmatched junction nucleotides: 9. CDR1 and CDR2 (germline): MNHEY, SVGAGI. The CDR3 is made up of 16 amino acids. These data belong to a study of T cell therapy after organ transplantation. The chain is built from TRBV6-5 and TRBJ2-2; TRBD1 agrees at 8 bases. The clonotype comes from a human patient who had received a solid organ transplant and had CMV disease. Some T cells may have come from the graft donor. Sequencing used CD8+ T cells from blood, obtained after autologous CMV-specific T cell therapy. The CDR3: CASSYRFRQGIGELFF. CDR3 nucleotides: TGTGCCAGCAGTTACCGCTTTAGACAGGGGATCGGGGAGCTGTTTTTT.